The TCR beta chain under discussion was sequenced for a study of T cells in Graves' hyperthyroidism and ophthalmopathy. Study-wide results and limits: Most thyroid clonotypes expanded above 0.001 appeared in blood too.

Trimming pared 3 bases from V and 5 bases from J, leaving 14 bases between. This CDR3 contains 14 residues. Germline CDR1 DFQATT, CDR2 SNEGSKA (reference sequence). About this clonotype itself: The antigen remains unidentified.

The TCR beta CDR3 regions underwent amplification using RNA transcripts as the source. First-round RT-PCR targeting the TCR CDR3 was performed with the HTBI primer set. TCRdb used MiXCR to reprocess the multiplex PCR reads, holding one entry per CDR3 protein. The table lists some 490,000 distinct CDR3 sequences, roughly 16% of them singletons, with 25% to 30% in the top ten. The origin of this receptor is a woman in her 30s with Graves' ophthalmopathy. This chain links TRBV20-1 with TRBJ1-5, with a possible D match to TRBD1 (5 bases). Sample: blood. For the CDR3, the DNA is TGCAGTGCTAGGGGAAGGGACCTTCATCAGCCCCAGCATTTT. Protein product: CSARGRDLHQPQHF.